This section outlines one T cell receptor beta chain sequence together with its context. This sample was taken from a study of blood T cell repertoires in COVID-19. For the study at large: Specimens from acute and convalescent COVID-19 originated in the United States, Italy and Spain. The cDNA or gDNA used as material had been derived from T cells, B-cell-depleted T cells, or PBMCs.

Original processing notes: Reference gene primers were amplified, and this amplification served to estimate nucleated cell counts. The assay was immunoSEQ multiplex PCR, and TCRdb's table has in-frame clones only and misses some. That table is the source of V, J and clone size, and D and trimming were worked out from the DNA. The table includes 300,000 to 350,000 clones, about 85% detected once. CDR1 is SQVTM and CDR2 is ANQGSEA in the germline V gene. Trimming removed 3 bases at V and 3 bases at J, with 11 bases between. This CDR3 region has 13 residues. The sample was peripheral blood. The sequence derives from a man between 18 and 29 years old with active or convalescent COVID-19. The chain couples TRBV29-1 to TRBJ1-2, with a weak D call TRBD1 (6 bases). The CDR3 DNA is TGCAGCGTTGATAGGGGGAGAGACTATGGCTACACCTTC. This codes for CSVDRGRDYGYTF.